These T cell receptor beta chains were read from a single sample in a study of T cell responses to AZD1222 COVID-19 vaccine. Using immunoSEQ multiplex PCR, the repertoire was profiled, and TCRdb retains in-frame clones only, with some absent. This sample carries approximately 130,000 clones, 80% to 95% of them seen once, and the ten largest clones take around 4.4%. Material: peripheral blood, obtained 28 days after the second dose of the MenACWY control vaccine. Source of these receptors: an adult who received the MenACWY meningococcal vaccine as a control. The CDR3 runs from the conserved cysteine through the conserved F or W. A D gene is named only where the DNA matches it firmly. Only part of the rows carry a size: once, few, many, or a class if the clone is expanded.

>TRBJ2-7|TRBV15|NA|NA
CATSRAREEGLHEQYF
TGTGCCACCAGCAGAGCGAGGGAAGAGGGCCTCCACGAGCAGTACTTC
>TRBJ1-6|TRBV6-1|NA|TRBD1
CASSGQGERYNSPLHF
TGTGCCAGCAGTGGACAGGGGGAGAGGTATAATTCACCCCTCCACTTT
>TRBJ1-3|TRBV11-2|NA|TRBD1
CASTVQGPGNTIYF
TGTGCCAGCACCGTACAGGGGCCTGGAAACACCATATATTTT
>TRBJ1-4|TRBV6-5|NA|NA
CASKDSGWNEKLFF
TGTGCCAGCAAGGACAGCGGTTGGAATGAAAAACTGTTTTTT
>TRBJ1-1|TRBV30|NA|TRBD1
CAWSHGTAPRGTEAFF
TGTGCCTGGAGCCACGGGACAGCCCCCCGGGGCACTGAAGCTTTCTTT
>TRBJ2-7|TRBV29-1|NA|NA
CSVELGDGEQYF
TGCAGCGTTGAACTAGGGGATGGCGAGCAGTACTTC
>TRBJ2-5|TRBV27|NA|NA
CASSLSAYQETQYF
TGTGCCAGCAGTTTATCGGCCTACCAAGAGACCCAGTACTTC
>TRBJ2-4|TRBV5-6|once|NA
CASSLAQNIQYF
TGTGCCAGCAGCTTGGCCCAAAACATTCAGTACTTC
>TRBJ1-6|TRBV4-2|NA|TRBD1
CASSQTRTGTSPLHF
TGTGCCAGCAGCCAGACTCGGACAGGGACGTCACCCCTCCACTTT
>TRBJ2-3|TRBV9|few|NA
CASSKLTSTDTQYF
TGTGCCAGCAGCAAACTGACTAGCACAGATACGCAGTATTTT
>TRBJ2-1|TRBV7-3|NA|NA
CASSPSGSYNEQFF
TGTGCCAGCAGCCCCAGCGGCTCCTACAATGAGCAGTTCTTC
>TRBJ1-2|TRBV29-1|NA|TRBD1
CSVGTALNGYGYTF
TGCAGCGTAGGGACAGCCTTAAATGGCTATGGCTACACCTTC
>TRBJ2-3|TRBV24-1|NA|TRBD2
CATTLAGGRYTQYF
TGTGCCACCACACTAGCGGGAGGTAGGTATACGCAGTATTTT
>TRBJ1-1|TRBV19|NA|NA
CASSPQGRRYTEAFF
TGTGCCAGTAGTCCGCAGGGAAGACGATACACTGAAGCTTTCTTT
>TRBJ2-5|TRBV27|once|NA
CASSLSRLSAETQYF
TGTGCCAGCAGTCTCTCCCGTTTGTCGGCGGAGACCCAGTACTTC
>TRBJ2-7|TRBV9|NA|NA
CASSVGSGQGNEQYF
TGTGCCAGCAGCGTAGGGTCAGGGCAAGGGAACGAGCAGTACTTC
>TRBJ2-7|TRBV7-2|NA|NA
CASSVAGATQYF
TGTGCCAGCAGCGTAGCAGGGGCTACCCAGTACTTC
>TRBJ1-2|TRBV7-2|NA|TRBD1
CASSFRDRTYGYTF
TGTGCCAGCAGCTTCCGGGACAGGACGTATGGCTACACCTTC
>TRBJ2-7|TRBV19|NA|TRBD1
CASGRQGYLYEQYF
TGTGCCAGTGGACGACAGGGATACCTTTACGAGCAGTACTTC
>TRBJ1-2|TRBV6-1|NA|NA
CASSEAGLYGYTF
TGTGCCAGCAGTGAAGCAGGGCTCTATGGCTACACCTTC
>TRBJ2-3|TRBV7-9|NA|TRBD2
CASSPGLAGGPTDTQYF
TGTGCCAGCAGCCCGGGACTAGCGGGAGGGCCCACAGATACGCAGTATTTT
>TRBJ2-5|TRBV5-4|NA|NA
CASSWPGRETQYF
TGTGCCAGCAGCTGGCCCGGAAGGGAGACCCAGTACTTC
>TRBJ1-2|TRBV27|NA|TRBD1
CASSTGGNIGYTF
TGTGCCAGCAGTACAGGGGGAAACATTGGCTACACCTTC
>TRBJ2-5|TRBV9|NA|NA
CASSPLWGQAAGETQYF
TGTGCCAGCAGCCCTCTTTGGGGACAAGCGGCCGGAGAGACCCAGTACTTC
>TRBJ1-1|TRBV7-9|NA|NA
CASSQGGQKAFF
TGTGCCAGCAGCCAAGGAGGGCAGAAAGCTTTCTTT
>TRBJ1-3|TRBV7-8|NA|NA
CASSLPGTYTIYF
TGTGCCAGCAGCCTCCCGGGAACGTACACCATATATTTT
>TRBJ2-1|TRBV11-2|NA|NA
CASSWLGGSYNEQFF
TGTGCCAGCAGCTGGTTAGGAGGCTCCTACAATGAGCAGTTCTTC
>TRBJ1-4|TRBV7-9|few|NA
CASSWGPNEKLFF
TGTGCCAGCAGCTGGGGACCGAATGAAAAACTGTTTTTT
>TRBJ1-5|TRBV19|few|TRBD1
CASARQGADQPQHF
TGTGCCAGCGCGCGACAGGGGGCGGATCAGCCCCAGCATTTT
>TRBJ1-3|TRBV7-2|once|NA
CASSFPGNTIYF
TGTGCCAGCAGCTTTCCTGGAAACACCATATATTTT
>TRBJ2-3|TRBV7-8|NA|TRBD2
CASSLGSSGASTDTQYF
TGTGCCAGCAGCTTAGGATCTAGCGGGGCCTCCACAGATACGCAGTATTTT
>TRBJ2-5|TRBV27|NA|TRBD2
CASNPGLAFETQYF
TGTGCCAGCAATCCGGGACTAGCGTTTGAGACCCAGTACTTC
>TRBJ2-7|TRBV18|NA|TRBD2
CASSPIAGGPYEQYF
TGTGCCAGCTCACCAATAGCGGGAGGTCCCTACGAGCAGTACTTC
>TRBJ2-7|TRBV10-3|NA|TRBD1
CAIRGTGGDEQYF
TGTGCCATCAGGGGGACAGGGGGAGACGAGCAGTACTTC
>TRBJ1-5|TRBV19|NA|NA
CASRPLGDSNQPQHF
TGTGCCAGTAGGCCGTTGGGAGATAGCAATCAGCCCCAGCATTTT
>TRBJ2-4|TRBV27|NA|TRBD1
CASSPRQGGRNIQYF
TGTGCCAGCAGTCCTCGACAGGGGGGAAGAAACATTCAGTACTTC
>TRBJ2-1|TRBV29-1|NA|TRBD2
CSVEGNPGLVINEQFF
TGCAGCGTTGAAGGGAATCCGGGACTAGTCATCAATGAGCAGTTCTTC
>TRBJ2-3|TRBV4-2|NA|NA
CASSQATGGALTDTQYF
TGTGCCAGCAGCCAAGCGACAGGCGGGGCGCTCACAGATACGCAGTATTTT
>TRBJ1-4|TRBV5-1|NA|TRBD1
CASSQTGPGEKLFF
TGCGCCAGCAGCCAGACAGGGCCAGGGGAAAAACTGTTTTTT
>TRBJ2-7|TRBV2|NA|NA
CASSETQGRTYEQYF
TGTGCCAGCAGTGAAACGCAGGGGCGCACCTACGAGCAGTACTTC
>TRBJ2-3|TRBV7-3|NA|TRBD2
CASSLEGAGGTDTQYF
TGTGCCAGCAGCTTAGAGGGAGCGGGAGGTACGGATACGCAGTATTTT
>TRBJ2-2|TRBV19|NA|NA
CASSIGDDTGELFF
TGTGCCAGTAGTATAGGCGATGACACCGGGGAGCTGTTTTTT
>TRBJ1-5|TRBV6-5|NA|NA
CASRFREGNQPQHF
TGTGCCAGCAGGTTCAGGGAGGGCAATCAGCCCCAGCATTTT
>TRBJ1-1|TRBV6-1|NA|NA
CASSEVLPAEAFF
TGTGCCAGCAGTGAAGTTTTGCCGGCCGAAGCTTTCTTT
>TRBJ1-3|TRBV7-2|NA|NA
CASSLAGRTSGNTIYF
TGTGCCAGCAGCTTAGCTGGACGGACCTCTGGAAACACCATATATTTT
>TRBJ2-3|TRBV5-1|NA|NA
CASSLGVVTDTQYF
TGCGCCAGTTCCCTAGGGGTGGTCACAGATACGCAGTATTTT
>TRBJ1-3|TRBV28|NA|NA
CASSTLGHFSGNTIYF
TGTGCCAGCAGTACCCTGGGGCACTTCTCTGGAAACACCATATATTTT
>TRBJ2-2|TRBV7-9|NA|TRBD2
CASSLVGSGRGTGELFF
TGTGCCAGCAGCTTAGTCGGTAGCGGGAGAGGCACCGGGGAGCTGTTTTTT
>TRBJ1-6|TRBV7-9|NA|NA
CASSPGDSPLHF
TGTGCCAGCAGCCCAGGGGATTCACCCCTCCACTTT
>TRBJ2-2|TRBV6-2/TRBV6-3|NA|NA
CASSSFQARNTGELFF
TGTGCCAGCAGTTCCTTCCAAGCAAGAAACACCGGGGAGCTGTTTTTT
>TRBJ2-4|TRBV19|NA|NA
CASRHGRNIQYF
TGTGCCAGTAGGCACGGAAGAAACATTCAGTACTTC
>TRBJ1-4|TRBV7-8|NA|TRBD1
CASSYTTGATNEKLFF
TGTGCCAGCAGCTACACGACAGGGGCGACTAATGAAAAACTGTTTTTT
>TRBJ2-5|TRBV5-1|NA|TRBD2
CASSGEAGRFETQYF
TGCGCCAGCAGCGGTGAAGCGGGGAGGTTTGAGACCCAGTACTTC
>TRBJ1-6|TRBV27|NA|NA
CASSSRGRYNSPLHF
TGTGCCAGCAGTTCCCGGGGGCGATATAATTCACCCCTCCACTTT
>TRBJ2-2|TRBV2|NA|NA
CASSEASFWEENTGELFF
TGTGCCAGCAGTGAAGCATCTTTTTGGGAGGAAAACACCGGGGAGCTGTTTTTT
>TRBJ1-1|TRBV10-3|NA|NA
CAISAQGLNTEAFF
TGTGCCATCAGTGCACAGGGTCTGAACACTGAAGCTTTCTTT
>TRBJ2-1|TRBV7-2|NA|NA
CASSTGRDTSEQFF
TGTGCCAGCAGCACTGGCAGGGACACCTCTGAGCAGTTCTTC
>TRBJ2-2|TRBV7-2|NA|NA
CASSPRGTPTGELFF
TGTGCCAGCAGCCCCCGGGGAACCCCCACCGGGGAGCTGTTTTTT
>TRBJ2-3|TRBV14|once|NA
CASSQSRGSGSTDTQYF
TGTGCCAGCAGCCAATCCCGTGGGAGTGGGAGCACAGATACGCAGTATTTT
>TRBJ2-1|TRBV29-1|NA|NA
CSVVSSWGLYNEQFF
TGCAGCGTTGTCTCCAGTTGGGGTCTATACAATGAGCAGTTCTTC